The rows below give T cell receptor beta chains drawn from one sample of a study of T cells in Graves' hyperthyroidism and ophthalmopathy. TCRdb independently ran MiXCR on the multiplex PCR reads; one entry per CDR3 protein. The sample consists of 300,000 to 400,000 distinct CDR3 sequences, about 20% of them appearing once. Material for sequencing was blood. The receptors stem from a woman aged 45-65 years with Graves' hyperthyroidism. Both conserved end residues are part of each CDR3. Fields, in order: J gene, clone size, V gene, D gene, CDR3 protein, CDR3 DNA. D genes are given only for firm matches. Expanded clones are given a class, and other clones once, few, many or no size at all.

>TRBJ2-1|few|TRBV20-1|TRBD1
CSGDRDSPSGEQFF
TGCAGTGGGGACCGGGACAGCCCCTCAGGCGAGCAGTTCTTC
>TRBJ2-2|NA|TRBV28|TRBD2
CASSPSGSHTGELFF
TGTGCCAGCAGCCCTAGCGGGAGTCACACCGGGGAGCTGTTTTTT
>TRBJ1-2|few|TRBV12-3/TRBV12-4|TRBD1
CASTEPGQGYYGYTF
TGTGCCAGCACCGAACCGGGACAGGGTTACTATGGCTACACCTTC
>TRBJ1-5|NA|TRBV12-3/TRBV12-4|TRBD1
CANRQGDGQPQHF
TGTGCCAACAGGCAGGGGGATGGGCAGCCCCAGCATTTT
>TRBJ1-2|NA|TRBV5-5|NA
CASSLQPSNNYGYTF
TGTGCCAGCAGCTTACAGCCGAGTAATAACTATGGCTACACCTTC
>TRBJ1-5|NA|TRBV6-1|NA
CASSEEVGNQPQHF
TGTGCCAGCAGTGAAGAGGTAGGGAATCAGCCCCAGCATTTT
>TRBJ2-7|NA|TRBV4-2|NA
CASSQAGQTNYEQYF
TGTGCCAGCAGCCAAGCGGGCCAGACTAACTACGAGCAGTACTTC
>TRBJ2-3|NA|TRBV5-1|TRBD2
CASSLQAGGQGDTQYF
TGCGCCAGCAGCTTGCAAGCGGGGGGGCAGGGAGATACGCAGTATTTT
>TRBJ2-5|many|TRBV11-1|NA
CASGLGETQYF
TGTGCCAGCGGACTGGGTGAGACCCAGTACTTC
>TRBJ1-1|few|TRBV4-1|TRBD1
CASSQADRTEAFF
TGCGCCAGCAGCCAAGCGGACAGGACTGAAGCTTTCTTT
>TRBJ2-2|many|TRBV6-1|TRBD2
CASSETLAGVTGELFF
TGTGCCAGCAGTGAAACCCTAGCGGGGGTCACCGGGGAGCTGTTTTTT
>TRBJ2-1|few|TRBV18|TRBD1
CASSPGTGWGNEQFF
TGTGCCAGCTCCCCCGGGACAGGGTGGGGCAATGAGCAGTTCTTC
>TRBJ2-5|NA|TRBV6-1|NA
CASSEYNQETQYF
TGTGCCAGCAGTGAGTACAACCAAGAGACCCAGTACTTC
>TRBJ2-1|few|TRBV29-1|TRBD2
CSVVRAGETDEQFF
TGCAGCGTTGTAAGGGCGGGAGAGACCGATGAGCAGTTCTTC
>TRBJ2-7|many|TRBV2|NA
CASRAQGQYF
TGTGCCAGCAGGGCCCAGGGGCAGTACTTC
>TRBJ2-7|many|TRBV2|NA
CASTEGLGAYEQYF
TGTGCCAGCACCGAGGGACTTGGGGCCTACGAGCAGTACTTC
>TRBJ2-1|many|TRBV30|NA
CAWGHIVLWNEQFF
TGTGCCTGGGGCCATATAGTTTTGTGGAATGAGCAGTTCTTC
>TRBJ2-5|many|TRBV30|TRBD1
CAWTQGAQETQYF
TGTGCCTGGACCCAGGGGGCCCAAGAGACCCAGTACTTC
>TRBJ2-7|many|TRBV11-2|NA
CASSFFGSSYEQYF
TGTGCCAGCAGCTTTTTTGGCAGCTCCTACGAGCAGTACTTC
>TRBJ2-5|NA|TRBV4-1|NA
CASSPQGVQETQYF
TGCGCCAGCAGCCCACAGGGAGTCCAAGAGACCCAGTACTTC
>TRBJ2-7|many|TRBV2|NA
CASTGDKGYEQYF
TGTGCCAGCACAGGGGACAAGGGCTACGAGCAGTACTTC
>TRBJ2-2|many|TRBV2|NA
CASSVLRNTGELFF
TGTGCCAGCAGTGTTTTACGGAACACCGGGGAGCTGTTTTTT
>TRBJ2-1|NA|TRBV6-4|TRBD2
CASSRESGAYNEQFF
TGTGCCAGCAGCCGCGAGAGCGGGGCGTACAATGAGCAGTTCTTC
>TRBJ2-1|NA|TRBV7-3|NA
CASSSSPANGEQFF
TGTGCCAGCAGCTCCTCCCCTGCGAATGGAGAGCAGTTCTTC
>TRBJ2-7|NA|TRBV5-6|NA
CASSLFLTVSGYEQYF
TGTGCCAGCAGCTTGTTCTTGACAGTTTCCGGCTACGAGCAGTACTTC
>TRBJ2-7|NA|TRBV27|TRBD2
CASSTSGTSGTSYEQYF
TGTGCCAGCAGTACATCTGGGACTAGCGGGACCTCCTACGAGCAGTACTTC
>TRBJ1-6|NA|TRBV28|TRBD1
CASRDTQGAGSPLHF
TGTGCCAGTAGAGATACACAGGGGGCCGGTTCACCCCTCCACTTT
>TRBJ2-1|few|TRBV5-1|NA
CASSLTGEANEQFF
TGCGCCAGCAGCTTGACGGGGGAAGCCAATGAGCAGTTCTTC
>TRBJ1-2|NA|TRBV19|TRBD1
CASSKDRGLYDGYTF
TGTGCCAGTAGTAAGGACAGGGGGCTTTATGATGGCTACACCTTC
>TRBJ2-7|few|TRBV20-1|NA
CSAKRASHEQYF
TGCAGTGCTAAACGGGCCTCACACGAGCAGTACTTC
>TRBJ2-7|many|TRBV7-9|NA
CASSHGRNEQYF
TGTGCCAGCAGCCATGGACGCAACGAGCAGTACTTC
>TRBJ1-6|NA|TRBV30|NA
CAWSPQGDSPLHF
TGTGCCTGGAGTCCCCAGGGTGACTCACCCCTCCACTTT
>TRBJ2-3|many|TRBV5-1|TRBD2
CASSLTSGGVSDTQYF
TGCGCCAGCAGCCTGACTAGCGGGGGGGTCTCAGATACGCAGTATTTT
>TRBJ2-7|many|TRBV12-3/TRBV12-4|NA
CASSWGETYEQYF
TGTGCCAGCAGTTGGGGAGAAACCTACGAGCAGTACTTC
>TRBJ2-2|NA|TRBV4-1|NA
CATRDGGLETGELFF
TGCGCCACGAGAGACGGGGGGCTGGAAACCGGGGAGCTGTTTTTT
>TRBJ2-1|NA|TRBV14|NA
CASSQVGAGGEQFF
TGTGCCAGCAGCCAAGTTGGGGCCGGGGGTGAGCAGTTCTTC
>TRBJ2-7|NA|TRBV20-1|TRBD2
CSAGSAGGPYEQYF
TGCAGTGCTGGGTCGGCGGGAGGGCCTTACGAGCAGTACTTC
>TRBJ1-1|many|TRBV11-2|NA
CASSRTTEAFF
TGTGCCAGCAGTCGCACCACTGAAGCTTTCTTT
>TRBJ2-1|many|TRBV13|NA
CASSLDSRDEQFF
TGTGCCAGCAGCCTGGACTCCCGGGATGAGCAGTTCTTC
>TRBJ1-1|many|TRBV7-3|NA
CASSLWKNTEAFF
TGTGCCAGCAGCTTATGGAAGAACACTGAAGCTTTCTTT
>TRBJ1-4|NA|TRBV29-1|NA
CSVAGPGSTEKLFF
TGCAGCGTTGCCGGACCGGGATCGACCGAAAAACTGTTTTTT